These T cell receptor beta chains were read from a single sample in a study of T cells in Graves' hyperthyroidism and ophthalmopathy. One entry per CDR3 protein, called by TCRdb with MiXCR from the multiplex PCR reads. In the table there are over 250,000 distinct CDR3 sequences, 20% to 25% of which are singletons. The sequenced sample was blood. Receptors were obtained from a middle-aged man with Graves' hyperthyroidism that later progressed to Graves' ophthalmopathy. CDR3s include the opening cysteine and the closing phenylalanine or tryptophan. D genes are given only for firm matches. Size is omitted from some rows. Given values are once, few, many or a class for expanded clones.

CDR3 DNA: TGTGCCAGCAGTTACCAGGCCTTTGGGACGGGGAACACTGAAGCTTTCTTT
CDR3 protein: CASSYQAFGTGNTEAFF
J gene: TRBJ1-1
clone size: many
D gene: NA
V gene: TRBV6-5

CDR3 DNA: TGTGCCAGCACACCGACGGACCCTAGGGATGGCTACACCTTC
CDR3 protein: CASTPTDPRDGYTF
J gene: TRBJ1-2
clone size: many
D gene: NA
V gene: TRBV28

CDR3 DNA: TGTGCCAGCAGTCCCCCGACAGGGAGGTCCTACGAGCAGTACTTC
CDR3 protein: CASSPPTGRSYEQYF
J gene: TRBJ2-7
clone size: NA
D gene: NA
V gene: TRBV6-1

CDR3 DNA: TGCAGTGCTCTATCCGGGACAGGCCCTGAAGCTTTCTTT
CDR3 protein: CSALSGTGPEAFF
J gene: TRBJ1-1
clone size: NA
D gene: TRBD1
V gene: TRBV20-1

CDR3 DNA: TGTGCCAGCAGCTCCACACTAGCGGGAGTCTACGAGCAGTACTTC
CDR3 protein: CASSSTLAGVYEQYF
J gene: TRBJ2-7
clone size: NA
D gene: TRBD2
V gene: TRBV11-2

CDR3 DNA: TGTGCCAGCAGCCAACACCTAGCGTCGTACGAGCAGTACTTC
CDR3 protein: CASSQHLASYEQYF
J gene: TRBJ2-7
clone size: many
D gene: NA
V gene: TRBV14

CDR3 DNA: TGTGCCAGCAGATCCCAGGGGGCTGGCAAAAACATTCAGTACTTC
CDR3 protein: CASRSQGAGKNIQYF
J gene: TRBJ2-4
clone size: NA
D gene: TRBD1
V gene: TRBV28

CDR3 DNA: TGTGCCAGCAGTGGGGGGACTGCACCCTCATACGAGCAGTACTTC
CDR3 protein: CASSGGTAPSYEQYF
J gene: TRBJ2-7
clone size: many
D gene: NA
V gene: TRBV2

CDR3 DNA: TGTGCCAGCAGCTTTAGCGGGTCGGGAGTAGAGACCCAGTACTTC
CDR3 protein: CASSFSGSGVETQYF
J gene: TRBJ2-5
clone size: NA
D gene: TRBD2
V gene: TRBV7-9

CDR3 DNA: TGCAGTGCTGGACTAGCGGGAATTTCTGAGCAGTACTTC
CDR3 protein: CSAGLAGISEQYF
J gene: TRBJ2-7
clone size: many
D gene: TRBD2
V gene: TRBV20-1

CDR3 DNA: TGTGCCAGCAGTTCCCCCTCGTCGGCAGCCAAAAACATTCAGTACTTC
CDR3 protein: CASSSPSSAAKNIQYF
J gene: TRBJ2-4
clone size: NA
D gene: NA
V gene: TRBV6-5

CDR3 DNA: TGTGCCAGCAGCGGGGAAGGGGCAATTTATGGCTACACCTTC
CDR3 protein: CASSGEGAIYGYTF
J gene: TRBJ1-2
clone size: NA
D gene: NA
V gene: TRBV12-3/TRBV12-4

CDR3 DNA: TGTGCCAGCAAGGCCGGGACCACCTCCTACGAGCAGTACTTC
CDR3 protein: CASKAGTTSYEQYF
J gene: TRBJ2-7
clone size: many
D gene: NA
V gene: TRBV2

CDR3 DNA: TGCGCCAGCAGCTCCGGACTCCTCCTCCAAGAGACCCAGTACTTC
CDR3 protein: CASSSGLLLQETQYF
J gene: TRBJ2-5
clone size: many
D gene: NA
V gene: TRBV5-1

CDR3 DNA: TGTGCCAGCAGACCCGGGACAGAAAACTACGAGCAGTACTTC
CDR3 protein: CASRPGTENYEQYF
J gene: TRBJ2-7
clone size: many
D gene: TRBD1
V gene: TRBV12-3/TRBV12-4

CDR3 DNA: TGTGCCAGCAGTCTTACATCCAATTCACCCCTCCACTTT
CDR3 protein: CASSLTSNSPLHF
J gene: TRBJ1-6
clone size: many
D gene: NA
V gene: TRBV27

CDR3 DNA: TGTGCCTGTAGTAAGTCCGTCAGGACTCGCACTGGAAACACCATATATTTT
CDR3 protein: CACSKSVRTRTGNTIYF
J gene: TRBJ1-3
clone size: many
D gene: NA
V gene: TRBV19

CDR3 DNA: TGTGCCAGCAGTTTATCAGGGTACAACGAGCAGTACTTC
CDR3 protein: CASSLSGYNEQYF
J gene: TRBJ2-7
clone size: NA
D gene: NA
V gene: TRBV12-3/TRBV12-4

CDR3 DNA: TGTGCCAGCAGTTTATCCGGGGAGCTGTTTTTT
CDR3 protein: CASSLSGELFF
J gene: TRBJ2-2
clone size: many
D gene: NA
V gene: TRBV12-3/TRBV12-4

CDR3 DNA: TGTGCCACCTCATTTAGGGGGACGAACACTGAAGCTTTCTTT
CDR3 protein: CATSFRGTNTEAFF
J gene: TRBJ1-1
clone size: many
D gene: NA
V gene: TRBV19

CDR3 DNA: TGTGCCAGCAGCTCTTTACATATCTCCTACGAGCAGTACTTC
CDR3 protein: CASSSLHISYEQYF
J gene: TRBJ2-7
clone size: many
D gene: NA
V gene: TRBV7-2

CDR3 DNA: TGTGCCAGCAGCTTAGATCTCACTAGCGGGTTAGAGACCCAGTACTTC
CDR3 protein: CASSLDLTSGLETQYF
J gene: TRBJ2-5
clone size: NA
D gene: TRBD2
V gene: TRBV11-2

CDR3 DNA: TGTGCCAGTAGTACTGGGCAGTATGGCTACACCTTC
CDR3 protein: CASSTGQYGYTF
J gene: TRBJ1-2
clone size: many
D gene: NA
V gene: TRBV19

CDR3 DNA: TGCGCCAGCAGCTTGGGGGGTGAGCCCTACGAGCAGTACTTC
CDR3 protein: CASSLGGEPYEQYF
J gene: TRBJ2-7
clone size: many
D gene: NA
V gene: TRBV5-1

CDR3 DNA: TGTGCCAGCAGCCTGACCGGGTGGGGGGAGACCCAGTACTTC
CDR3 protein: CASSLTGWGETQYF
J gene: TRBJ2-5
clone size: NA
D gene: NA
V gene: TRBV12-3/TRBV12-4

CDR3 DNA: TGTGCCAGCAGTTACTCGGCCAGTCAATGGGCCCAAGAGACCCAGTACTTC
CDR3 protein: CASSYSASQWAQETQYF
J gene: TRBJ2-5
clone size: NA
D gene: NA
V gene: TRBV6-5

CDR3 DNA: TGCGCCAGCAGCTTTAGGAGCGGGAATGGTAGCACCGGGGAGCTGTTTTTT
CDR3 protein: CASSFRSGNGSTGELFF
J gene: TRBJ2-2
clone size: many
D gene: TRBD2
V gene: TRBV5-1

CDR3 DNA: TGCAGTGCTTATCTTCGGGCTACGAACACTGAAGCTTTCTTT
CDR3 protein: CSAYLRATNTEAFF
J gene: TRBJ1-1
clone size: many
D gene: NA
V gene: TRBV20-1

CDR3 DNA: TGTGCCAGCAGTTATTCGTTTAATCAGCCCCAGCATTTT
CDR3 protein: CASSYSFNQPQHF
J gene: TRBJ1-5
clone size: many
D gene: NA
V gene: TRBV6-5

CDR3 DNA: TGTGCCAGCAGGCTCCGACAGGGGAGCTATGGCTACACCTTC
CDR3 protein: CASRLRQGSYGYTF
J gene: TRBJ1-2
clone size: many
D gene: TRBD1
V gene: TRBV12-3/TRBV12-4

CDR3 DNA: TGTGCCAGCAGCTTGGTGGACAGGTGGGGCAATCAGCCCCAGCATTTT
CDR3 protein: CASSLVDRWGNQPQHF
J gene: TRBJ1-5
clone size: many
D gene: TRBD1
V gene: TRBV5-5

CDR3 DNA: TGTGCCAGCAGTTACGTCCCGGGGGGCCAGCCCCAGCATTTT
CDR3 protein: CASSYVPGGQPQHF
J gene: TRBJ1-5
clone size: many
D gene: NA
V gene: TRBV6-2/TRBV6-3

CDR3 DNA: TGTGCCAGTAGTATAGGGGGCAGGGTTGGGATTCGGGTAGCTTTCTTT
CDR3 protein: CASSIGGRVGIRVAFF
J gene: TRBJ1-1
clone size: many
D gene: NA
V gene: TRBV19

CDR3 DNA: TGTGCCAGCGCCAGGCGTTACACTGAAGCTTTCTTT
CDR3 protein: CASARRYTEAFF
J gene: TRBJ1-1
clone size: many
D gene: NA
V gene: TRBV12-3/TRBV12-4

CDR3 DNA: TGTGCCAGCAGTTACAATCGTGCTAGCGGGTCCGACCGATACGAGCAGTACTTC
CDR3 protein: CASSYNRASGSDRYEQYF
J gene: TRBJ2-7
clone size: NA
D gene: TRBD2
V gene: TRBV6-2/TRBV6-3

CDR3 DNA: TGTGCCAGCAGCCATGGACAGGGGGCCTCTGGCTACACCTTC
CDR3 protein: CASSHGQGASGYTF
J gene: TRBJ1-2
clone size: many
D gene: TRBD1
V gene: TRBV14

CDR3 DNA: TGTGCCAGCAGTCCCCGCGGAGGTGTCGAGCAGTACTTC
CDR3 protein: CASSPRGGVEQYF
J gene: TRBJ2-7
clone size: NA
D gene: NA
V gene: TRBV12-3/TRBV12-4

CDR3 DNA: TGCAGTGCCCCCCCCACCCAGGACCTGGAGACCCAGTACTTC
CDR3 protein: CSAPPTQDLETQYF
J gene: TRBJ2-5
clone size: many
D gene: NA
V gene: TRBV20-1

CDR3 DNA: TGTGCCAGCAGCGTAGATCCTAGCGGGAGGGATGCCCACGAGCAGTACTTC
CDR3 protein: CASSVDPSGRDAHEQYF
J gene: TRBJ2-7
clone size: many
D gene: TRBD2
V gene: TRBV9

CDR3 DNA: TGCAGTGCTAGAGATTTCGCTAGCGGAGTATTCGGGGAGCTGTTTTTT
CDR3 protein: CSARDFASGVFGELFF
J gene: TRBJ2-2
clone size: many
D gene: TRBD2
V gene: TRBV20-1

CDR3 DNA: TGTGCCAGTAGGACCCGGGACAGGGGGTCTGGGGCCAACGTCCTGACTTTC
CDR3 protein: CASRTRDRGSGANVLTF
J gene: TRBJ2-6
clone size: many
D gene: TRBD1
V gene: TRBV19

CDR3 DNA: TGTGCCAGCAGCGGGTTGAACACTGAAGCTTTCTTT
CDR3 protein: CASSGLNTEAFF
J gene: TRBJ1-1
clone size: few
D gene: NA
V gene: TRBV9

CDR3 DNA: TGTGCCAGCAGTTCGACTAGCGGGCTTTCGACCCAGTACTTC
CDR3 protein: CASSSTSGLSTQYF
J gene: TRBJ2-5
clone size: NA
D gene: TRBD2
V gene: TRBV28

CDR3 DNA: TGTGCCAGTAGTCCCCAGGGGAACAAGCGAAGAAACACTGAAGCTTTCTTT
CDR3 protein: CASSPQGNKRRNTEAFF
J gene: TRBJ1-1
clone size: many
D gene: NA
V gene: TRBV19

CDR3 DNA: TGTGCCAGCAGTTTACCCCGGGGGAAAAACATTCAGTACTTC
CDR3 protein: CASSLPRGKNIQYF
J gene: TRBJ2-4
clone size: many
D gene: NA
V gene: TRBV12-3/TRBV12-4

CDR3 DNA: TGCGCCAGCAGCGACGGGAGGATCGTGAACACCGGGGAGCTGTTTTTT
CDR3 protein: CASSDGRIVNTGELFF
J gene: TRBJ2-2
clone size: many
D gene: TRBD2
V gene: TRBV5-1

CDR3 DNA: TGCAGTGCTTTTAGCGGAGACTATTACGAGCAGTACTTC
CDR3 protein: CSAFSGDYYEQYF
J gene: TRBJ2-7
clone size: many
D gene: NA
V gene: TRBV20-1

CDR3 DNA: TGTGCCAGCAGTTTGTCGGGGAATCAGCCCCAGCATTTT
CDR3 protein: CASSLSGNQPQHF
J gene: TRBJ1-5
clone size: many
D gene: NA
V gene: TRBV12-3/TRBV12-4

CDR3 DNA: TGCAGTGCTAGAGATCCCCCGGGAGGGCCGGGAGAGCAGTACTTC
CDR3 protein: CSARDPPGGPGEQYF
J gene: TRBJ2-7
clone size: NA
D gene: TRBD2
V gene: TRBV20-1